The 27 T cell receptor beta chains below come from one sample, sequenced in a study of monozygotic twins with inflammatory bowel disease. TCRdb re-called the 5' RACE reads; one entry per CDR3 protein, DNA not given. This sample's table reports approximately 330,000 distinct CDR3 sequences. Sequenced input: blood. The receptors were sampled from a human donor with ulcerative colitis or Crohn's disease, or a healthy co-twin of an affected twin (not recorded which).

The chain combines TRBV20-1 with TRBJ2-7; with no DNA, the TCRdb D assignment of TRBD1 cannot be verified. This CDR3 contains 12 residues. Germline V gene data show CDR1 as DFQATT and CDR2 as SNEGSKA (reference sequence). CDR3 protein: CSARTTGYEQYF.

The chain recombines TRBV5-1 with TRBJ2-1; TCRdb selects TRBD2, and the lack of DNA leaves this call unchecked. CDR1 is SGHRS, CDR2 YFSETQ, per germline. The CDR3 covers 17 residues. The CDR3: CASSLGVAGGRYNEQFF.

The J gene is TRBJ1-3, the V gene TRBV5-1; TCRdb's D call of TRBD1 is untestable without DNA. In germline, CDR1 is SGHRS, CDR2 YFSETQ. The CDR3 runs 17 residues. CDR3 amino acids: CASTLGQGATSGNTIYF.

The chain combines TRBV4-1 with TRBJ2-1; the D call from TCRdb, TRBD2, cannot be confirmed without DNA. The CDR3 is 17 residues long. CDR1 is MGHRA, CDR2 YSYEKL, per germline. CDR3 protein: CASSLGLAGVPYNEQFF.

J is TRBJ2-1 and V is TRBV18. CDR1 and CDR2 (germline): KGHSH, LQKENI. The CDR3 extends over 13 amino acids. CDR3 amino acids: CASSPFNDNEQFF.

The rearrangement links TRBV7-9 to TRBJ2-2; checking the TCRdb D call of TRBD1 is not possible without DNA. The length of the CDR3 is 13 residues. Germline V gene sequence: CDR1 SEHNR, CDR2 FQNEAQ (reference sequence). The CDR3 sequence: CATSTGITGELFF.

V usage is TRBV18 and J usage is TRBJ1-2; with no DNA, the TCRdb D assignment of TRBD1 cannot be verified. CDR1 and CDR2 (germline): KGHSH, LQKENI. The CDR3 is 14 residues long. CDR3: CASSPGQNSYGYTF.

J is TRBJ1-1 and V is TRBV7-9; there is no DNA to check the TCRdb D call of TRBD1. Germline loops: CDR1 SEHNR, CDR2 FQNEAQ (reference sequence). CDR3 size: 12 residues. CDR3 sequence reads: CASSSGRAEAFF.

J is TRBJ2-7 and V is TRBV7-8; checking the TCRdb D call of TRBD1 is not possible without DNA. This CDR3 spans 15 amino acids. CDR1 and CDR2 (germline): SGHVS, FQNEAQ. The CDR3 reads CASSFSGGPTYEQYF.

The CDR3 here is CASSQYGLETQYF. The chain recombines TRBV11-2 with TRBJ2-5. This CDR3 comprises 13 residues. Germline CDR1 reads SGHAT; CDR2 reads FQNNGV.

J is TRBJ2-7 and V is TRBV20-1; lacking DNA, the TRBD1 call made by TCRdb goes unchecked. This CDR3 contains 13 residues. Germline loops: CDR1 DFQATT, CDR2 SNEGSKA (reference sequence). The CDR3 region is CSATDREPHEQYF.

The gene calls are TRBV30 and TRBJ1-5; lacking DNA, the TRBD1 call made by TCRdb goes unchecked. This CDR3 has 13 residues. Germline CDR1 reads GTSNPN; CDR2 reads SVGIG (reference sequence). The CDR3: CALGTGSNQPQHF.

This sequence joins TRBV29-1 and TRBJ2-2. This CDR3 is built from 12 residues. Germline CDR1 and CDR2: SQVTM and ANQGSEA. The CDR3 sequence is CSVYSNTGELFF.

The V call is TRBV28, the J call TRBJ2-7. The CDR3 is made up of 11 amino acids. Germline-derived CDR1 and CDR2 are MDHEN and SYDVKM. The CDR3 protein is CASSFGIGQYF. Looking up the rest from reference TRBV28 and TRBJ2-7 gives the full variable domain: DVKVTQSSRYLVKRTGEKVFLECVQDMDHENMFWYRQDPGLGLRLIYFSYDVKMKEKGDIPEGYSVSREKKERFSLILESASTNQTSMYLCASSFGIGQYFGPGTRLTVT.

The gene calls are TRBV20-1 and TRBJ1-5. The germline V gene encodes CDR1 DFQATT and CDR2 SNEGSKA (reference sequence). The CDR3 runs to 18 residues. The CDR3 loop reads CSVEKEGWEGGSNQPQHF.

The chain uses TRBV7-9 and TRBJ2-1; the D call from TCRdb, TRBD1, cannot be confirmed without DNA. The CDR3 runs 15 residues. Germline CDR1 is SEHNR and CDR2 is FQNEAQ (reference sequence). CDR3 region: CASSDRDGQYNEQFF. The whole variable domain, filled in from reference TRBV7-9 and TRBJ2-1, reads DTGVSQNPRHKITKRGQNVTFRCDPISEHNRLYWYRQTLGQGPEFLTYFQNEAQLEKSRLLSDRFSAERPKGSFSTLEIQRTEQGDSAMYLCASSDRDGQYNEQFFGPGTRLTVL.

V and J are TRBV12-3 or TRBV12-4 and TRBJ2-1; TCRdb returns TRBD2, unconfirmable since there is no DNA. The CDR3 extends over 15 amino acids. CDR3 loop: CASSFYLVPYNEQFF.

The chain couples TRBV18 to TRBJ1-1. The germline gives CDR1 KGHSH, CDR2 LQKENI. The CDR3 sequence is 16 residues long. CDR3 amino acids: CASSPNRAAGNTEAFF.

The gene calls are TRBV19 and TRBJ1-1. CDR3 length: 16 amino acids. Germline CDR1 and CDR2: LNHDA and SQIVND (reference sequence). CDR3 sequence: CASSMGRGWAKTEAFF. The entire variable domain, with the rest obtained from reference TRBV19 and TRBJ1-1, is as follows: DGGITQSPKYLFRKEGQNVTLSCEQNLNHDAMYWYRQDPGQGLRLIYYSQIVNDFQKGDIAEGYSVSREKKESFPLTVTSAQKNPTAFYLCASSMGRGWAKTEAFFGQGTRLTVV.

This chain links TRBV27 with TRBJ1-5. In germline, CDR1 is MNHEY, CDR2 SMNVEV (reference sequence). The CDR3 is 14 amino acids. CDR3 sequence: CASSFGDPNQPQHF.

The chain employs TRBV20-1 and TRBJ2-3; no DNA is available, so the TRBD2 call from TCRdb remains unchecked. The germline V gene encodes CDR1 DFQATT and CDR2 SNEGSKA (reference sequence). This CDR3 has 15 amino acids. This CDR3 reads CSASGTAGGADTQYF.

The V and J genes are TRBV5-1 and TRBJ2-3; lacking DNA, the TRBD1 call made by TCRdb goes unchecked. Per the germline V gene, CDR1 is SGHRS and CDR2 is YFSETQ. The CDR3 runs 15 residues. Here the CDR3 reads CASSLERGITDTQYF.

The rearrangement links TRBV4-3 to TRBJ2-1; TCRdb returns TRBD2, unconfirmable since there is no DNA. This CDR3 spans 15 amino acids. Germline CDR1 and CDR2: LGHNA and YSLEER. The CDR3: CASSQRLAGLGEQFF.

The chain links TRBV4-1 to TRBJ2-7; TCRdb designates TRBD1, a call that cannot be tested without DNA. The CDR3 has 16 residues. Germline CDR1 and CDR2: MGHRA and YSYEKL. This chain's CDR3 is CASSQLAGTAAYEQYF.

The chain is built from TRBV4-3 and TRBJ1-1. Per germline, CDR1 LGHNA and CDR2 YSLEER. The CDR3 is made up of 16 amino acids. This CDR3 is CASSQEWGGVNTEAFF.

The CDR3 sequence: CASSRLSRAYEQYF. This chain uses TRBV5-6 with TRBJ2-7. CDR1 is SGHDT and CDR2 is YYEEEE in the germline V gene. CDR3 length: 14 amino acids.

This sequence joins TRBV11-3 and TRBJ2-1. The CDR3 totals 12 residues. The germline V gene encodes CDR1 SGHNT and CDR2 YENEEA. The chain's CDR3 is CASSHPDNEQFF.